A selection of T cell receptor beta chains follows, all from one sample in a study of breast tumors, draining lymph nodes, adjacent tissues. TCRdb passed the multiplex PCR reads through MiXCR, listing each CDR3 protein once. The sample lists about 200,000 distinct CDR3 sequences, approximately 33% occurring once. Sequencing was performed on axillary lymph node tissue. The receptors originated from a female donor with breast cancer. Some clones in this sample may be carry-over from other donors' samples. Each CDR3 is given with its conserved first and last residue. A D gene is named only where the DNA matches it firmly. Part of the rows lack a size; the others show once, few, many or a class for expanded clones.

v_call	clone_size	cdr3_length	j_call	d_call	cdr3_aa	cdr3_nt
TRBV19	NA	15	TRBJ1-5	TRBD1	CASTTGQGANQPQHF	TGTGCCAGTACTACCGGACAGGGAGCGAATCAGCCCCAGCATTTT
TRBV4-1	many	17	TRBJ2-6	NA	CASSQRPPASGANVLTF	TGCGCCAGCAGCCAACGACCGCCAGCCTCTGGGGCCAACGTCCTGACTTTC
TRBV27	NA	14	TRBJ2-1	NA	CASAAPGLADEQFF	TGTGCCAGCGCTGCTCCAGGGTTGGCGGATGAGCAGTTCTTC
TRBV20-1	many	16	TRBJ2-7	NA	CSARDLKVRLTYEQYF	TGCAGTGCTAGAGATCTCAAGGTCAGGCTAACCTACGAGCAGTACTTC
TRBV6-1	many	14	TRBJ1-2	NA	CASSEPLGGYGYTF	TGTGCCAGCAGTGAGCCCCTCGGGGGTTATGGCTACACCTTC
TRBV2	many	11	TRBJ2-7	NA	CASSEAPGQYF	TGTGCCAGCAGTGAAGCCCCGGGGCAGTACTTC
TRBV12-3/TRBV12-4	many	14	TRBJ1-6	NA	CASSLAGGDSPLHF	TGTGCCAGCAGTTTGGCGGGAGGTGATTCACCCCTCCACTTT
TRBV6-5	many	13	TRBJ1-2	NA	CASIDPDRYGYTF	TGTGCCAGCATTGACCCCGATAGATATGGCTACACCTTC
TRBV2	NA	13	TRBJ1-2	NA	CASSERAGEGYTF	TGTGCCAGCAGTGAACGTGCGGGTGAGGGCTACACCTTC
TRBV7-7	many	14	TRBJ2-5	TRBD2	CASSFAGGKETQYF	TGTGCTAGCAGCTTTGCGGGGGGCAAAGAGACCCAGTACTTC
TRBV30	many	13	TRBJ1-5	NA	CAWSRDIGGPQHF	TGTGCCTGGAGTAGGGACATCGGCGGTCCCCAGCATTTT
TRBV7-2	NA	15	TRBJ1-1	TRBD1	CASSLGGTGNTEAFF	TGTGCCAGCAGCCTTGGGGGGACAGGGAACACTGAAGCTTTCTTT
TRBV9	many	14	TRBJ1-6	TRBD1	CASSVLQGGSPLHF	TGTGCCAGCAGCGTATTACAGGGGGGCTCACCCCTCCACTTT
TRBV29-1	NA	13	TRBJ2-1	NA	CSVTSRVYNEQFF	TGCAGCGTCACCTCCCGGGTCTACAATGAGCAGTTCTTC
TRBV6-1	many	14	TRBJ2-7	TRBD1	CASGDRGSSYEQYF	TGTGCCAGCGGGGACAGGGGGAGCTCCTACGAGCAGTACTTC
TRBV3-1	many	14	TRBJ1-5	NA	CASSPWGANQPQHF	TGTGCCAGCAGCCCCTGGGGGGCCAATCAGCCCCAGCATTTT
TRBV14	many	13	TRBJ2-6	NA	CASSQAGANVLTF	TGTGCCAGCAGCCAAGCTGGGGCCAACGTCCTGACTTTC
TRBV30	many	15	TRBJ2-3	TRBD2	CAWSRVTSDTDTQYF	TGTGCCTGGAGTAGGGTGACTAGCGACACAGATACGCAGTATTTT
TRBV24-1	NA	16	TRBJ2-7	TRBD1	CATSDSLDRDLYEQYF	TGTGCCACCAGTGATTCCCTGGACAGGGATCTCTACGAGCAGTACTTC
TRBV12-3/TRBV12-4	many	14	TRBJ1-3	NA	CASRRGASGNTIYF	TGTGCCAGCCGCCGCGGGGCGTCTGGAAACACCATATATTTT
TRBV24-1	NA	16	TRBJ2-5	NA	CATSDPSEGTAETQYF	TGTGCCACCAGTGATCCCTCAGAGGGAACAGCGGAGACCCAGTACTTC
TRBV4-3	many	15	TRBJ2-1	NA	CASSQDVGLYNEQFF	TGCGCCAGCAGCCAAGATGTTGGATTATACAATGAGCAGTTCTTC
TRBV6-5	many	15	TRBJ2-2	TRBD2	CASRISGARTGELFF	TGTGCCAGCCGAATTAGCGGGGCCCGCACCGGGGAGCTGTTTTTT
TRBV9	many	16	TRBJ1-2	TRBD1	CASSVGDNRGYGGYTF	TGTGCCAGCAGCGTAGGAGACAACAGGGGTTACGGCGGCTACACCTTC
TRBV12-3/TRBV12-4	many	13	TRBJ2-3	NA	CASGTQGTDTQYF	TGTGCCAGCGGTACGCAGGGTACAGATACGCAGTATTTT
TRBV2	NA	14	TRBJ2-7	NA	CASSVKETKDTQYF	TGTGCCAGCAGTGTCAAAGAGACCAAGGACACCCAGTACTTC
TRBV20-1	NA	18	TRBJ1-4	NA	CSAREGGHDLVANEKLFF	TGCAGTGCTAGAGAGGGGGGGCATGATCTCGTGGCTAATGAAAAACTGTTTTTT
TRBV2	NA	13	TRBJ2-3	NA	CASKGGGGNEQYF	TGTGCCAGCAAAGGAGGGGGAGGCAATGAGCAGTATTTT
TRBV6-4	NA	16	TRBJ2-6	NA	CASSDSSRSGANVLTF	TGTGCCAGCAGTGACTCGTCACGCTCTGGGGCCAACGTCCTGACTTTC
TRBV14	many	17	TRBJ2-1	TRBD2	CASSPGGRVVRNNEQFF	TGTGCCAGCAGCCCGGGAGGCAGAGTGGTAAGGAACAATGAGCAGTTCTTC
TRBV19	NA	15	TRBJ2-3	TRBD2	CASSIASGAADTQYF	TGTGCCAGTAGTATCGCTAGCGGGGCCGCAGATACGCAGTATTTT
TRBV20-1	many	13	TRBJ1-2	TRBD1	CSASAGGGYGYTF	TGCAGTGCTAGTGCAGGGGGCGGGTATGGCTACACCTTC
TRBV12-3/TRBV12-4	NA	15	TRBJ2-5	TRBD2	CASSFSSGRAETQYF	TGTGCCAGCAGCTTCTCTAGCGGGAGAGCGGAGACCCAGTACTTC
TRBV7-6	NA	15	TRBJ1-4	NA	CASSLRTSGSEKLFF	TGTGCCAGCAGCTTAAGAACTAGCGGGAGCGAAAAACTGTTTTTT
TRBV7-7	many	15	TRBJ2-5	NA	CASSLQGLSGETQYF	TGTGCTAGCAGCCTCCAAGGACTATCCGGGGAGACCCAGTACTTC
TRBV27	few	16	TRBJ1-2	NA	CASSLSRRSSNYGYTF	TGTGCCAGCAGTTTAAGCCGACGGAGCTCTAACTATGGCTACACCTTC
TRBV5-4	many	13	TRBJ1-2	NA	CASSLTSGTGYTF	TGTGCCAGCAGCTTAACCAGTGGGACCGGCTACACCTTC
TRBV13	NA	19	TRBJ1-3	NA	CASSLDLGRSPKSGNTIYF	TGTGCCAGCAGCTTAGACCTGGGCAGGTCTCCTAAATCTGGAAACACCATATATTTT
TRBV5-8	many	17	TRBJ2-5	TRBD2	CASSPGGGGRWQETQYF	TGTGCCAGCAGCCCGGGGGGTGGCGGGAGATGGCAAGAGACCCAGTACTTC
TRBV9	NA	16	TRBJ1-3	NA	CASSSRTPHSGNTIYF	TGTGCCAGCAGCTCCAGGACACCCCACTCTGGAAACACCATATATTTT
TRBV7-7	NA	14	TRBJ2-7	NA	CASSWDMWYLEQYF	TGTGCTAGCAGCTGGGACATGTGGTACCTCGAGCAGTACTTC
TRBV28	few	15	TRBJ2-1	NA	CASSLSRPKYNEQFF	TGTGCCAGCAGTTTGAGTAGGCCTAAGTACAATGAGCAGTTCTTC
TRBV3-1	once	11	TRBJ2-7	NA	CTSSRSYEQYF	TGTACCAGCAGCCGTAGCTACGAGCAGTACTTC
TRBV30	few	15	TRBJ1-2	TRBD1	CAWSDVTGNGYGYTF	TGTGCCTGGAGTGACGTGACAGGGAATGGCTATGGCTACACCTTC
TRBV18	few	14	TRBJ1-1	NA	CASSPQGRNTEAFF	TGTGCCAGCTCACCCCAGGGGCGGAACACTGAAGCTTTCTTT
TRBV9	many	14	TRBJ2-3	NA	CASSLKGGRDTQYF	TGTGCCAGCAGCCTAAAGGGGGGCCGAGATACGCAGTATTTT
TRBV7-8	many	15	TRBJ2-7	TRBD2	CASSLGLANSYEQYF	TGTGCCAGCAGCTTAGGACTAGCGAACTCCTACGAGCAGTACTTC
TRBV3-1	NA	16	TRBJ2-3	NA	CASSYFFRGRTDTQYF	TGTGCCAGCAGCTATTTCTTTAGGGGCCGCACAGATACGCAGTATTTT
TRBV28	NA	15	TRBJ2-3	NA	CASSSSSGDTDTQYF	TGTGCCAGCAGTTCCTCATCAGGAGACACAGATACGCAGTATTTT